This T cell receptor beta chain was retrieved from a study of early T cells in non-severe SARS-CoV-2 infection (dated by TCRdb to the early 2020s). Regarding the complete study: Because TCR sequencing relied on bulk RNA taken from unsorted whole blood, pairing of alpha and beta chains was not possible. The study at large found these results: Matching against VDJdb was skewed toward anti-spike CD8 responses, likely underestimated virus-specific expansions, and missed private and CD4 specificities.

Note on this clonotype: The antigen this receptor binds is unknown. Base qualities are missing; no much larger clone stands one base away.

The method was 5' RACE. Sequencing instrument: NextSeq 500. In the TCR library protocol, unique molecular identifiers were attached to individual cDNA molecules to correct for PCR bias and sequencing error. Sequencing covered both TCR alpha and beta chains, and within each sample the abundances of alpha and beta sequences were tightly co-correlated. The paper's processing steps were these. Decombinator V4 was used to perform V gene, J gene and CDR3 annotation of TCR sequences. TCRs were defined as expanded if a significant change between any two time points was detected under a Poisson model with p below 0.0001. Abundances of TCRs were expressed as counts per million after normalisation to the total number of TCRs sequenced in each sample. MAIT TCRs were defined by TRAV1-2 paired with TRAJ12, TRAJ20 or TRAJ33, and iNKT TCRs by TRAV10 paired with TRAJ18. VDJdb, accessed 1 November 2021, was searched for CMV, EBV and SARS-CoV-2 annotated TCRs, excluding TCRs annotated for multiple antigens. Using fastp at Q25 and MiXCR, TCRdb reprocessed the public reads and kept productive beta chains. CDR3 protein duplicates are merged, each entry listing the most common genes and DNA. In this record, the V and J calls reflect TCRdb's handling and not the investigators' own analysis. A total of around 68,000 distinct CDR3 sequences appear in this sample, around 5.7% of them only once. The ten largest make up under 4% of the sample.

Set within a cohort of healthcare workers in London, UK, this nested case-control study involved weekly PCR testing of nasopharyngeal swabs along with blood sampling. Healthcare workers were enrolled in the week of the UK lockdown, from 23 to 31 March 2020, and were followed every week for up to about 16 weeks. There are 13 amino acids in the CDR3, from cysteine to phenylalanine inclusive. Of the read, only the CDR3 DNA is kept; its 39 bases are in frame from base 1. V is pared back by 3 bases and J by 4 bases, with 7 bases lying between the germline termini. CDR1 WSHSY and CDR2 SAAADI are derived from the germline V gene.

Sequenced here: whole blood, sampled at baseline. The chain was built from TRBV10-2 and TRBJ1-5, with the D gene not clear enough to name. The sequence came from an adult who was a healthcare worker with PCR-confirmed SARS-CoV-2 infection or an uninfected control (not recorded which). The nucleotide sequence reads TGCGCCAGCAGTGATGATAGGAATCAGCCCCAGCATTTT. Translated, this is CASSDDRNQPQHF.